Presented here are 20 T cell receptor beta chains from one specimen sequenced in a study of T cells in Graves' hyperthyroidism and ophthalmopathy. TCR beta CDR3 regions were amplified from RNA transcripts. A first-round RT-PCR of the TCR CDR3 used the HTBI primer set. TCRdb reprocessed the multiplex PCR reads via MiXCR and lists one record per CDR3 protein. This repertoire shows 400,000 to 600,000 distinct CDR3 sequences, roughly 20% found once; its top ten account for about 26%. The sequenced sample consisted of blood. The receptor source for this set is a man aged 18-30 years with Graves' hyperthyroidism.

V is TRBV28 and J is TRBJ2-5; 12 bases fit TRBD2. Germline V gene data show CDR1 as MDHEN and CDR2 as SYDVKM. CDR3 length equals 20 residues. The junction had 14 bases not matched to a gene; V was cut back by 3 bases and J by 0 bases. CDR3 nucleotides: TGTGCCAGCAGTTTCCCCCTGGCTAGCGGGAGGGATGTGTACCAAGAGACCCAGTACTTC. This sequence encodes CASSFPLASGRDVYQETQYF.

This clonotype was recorded at least ten times. This rearrangement joins TRBV27 to TRBJ1-2; D is uncertain. CDR1 MNHEY and CDR2 SMNVEV come from the germline V gene (reference sequence). The CDR3 has 14 amino acids. The ends were cut back, 6 bases at V and 8 bases at J, with 19 bases in the middle. The CDR3 region has the DNA TGTGCCAGCAGCACCTCAATTGGGGAATCCGGCTACACCTTC. Translation gives CASSTSIGESGYTF.

This chain joins TRBV9 and TRBJ2-7; 12 bases fit TRBD2. The junction had 11 bases not matched to a gene; V was cut back by 4 bases and J by 3 bases. From germline, CDR1 is SGDLS and CDR2 YYNGEE. The CDR3 runs to 17 residues. CDR3 coding DNA: TGTGCCAGCAGCATACTAGCGGGGGGCCAGTATATCTACGAGCAGTACTTC. This translates into CASSILAGGQYIYEQYF.

This clonotype came up a few times. The rearrangement uses TRBV5-1 and TRBJ1-1, with 9 nucleotides matching TRBD1. CDR3 length: 15 residues. The V gene end was trimmed by 3 bases and the J gene end by 4 bases; junction bases not matched to a gene: 7. Germline V gives CDR1 SGHRS, CDR2 YFSETQ. The CDR3 coding sequence is TGCGCCAGCAGCTGGGGGACAGGGTGGGCCACTGAAGCTTTCTTT. Its translation is CASSWGTGWATEAFF.

The chain joins TRBV4-1 to TRBJ1-1; possibly TRBD1 for D (6 bases). Germline loops: CDR1 MGHRA, CDR2 YSYEKL. Trimming shortened V by 5 bases and J by 3 bases, and 16 bases separated the two germline ends. CDR3 length: 15 residues. The DNA for the CDR3 is TGCGCCAGCAGCTCCCCGGGACATAGGCACACTGAAGCTTTCTTT. It yields the protein CASSSPGHRHTEAFF.

The chain's CDR3 is CSAIREGSIQYF. The CDR3 DNA reads as TGCAGTGCTATCCGAGAAGGTAGCATTCAGTACTTC. This rearrangement joins TRBV20-1 to TRBJ2-4; no firm D call. Per the germline V gene, CDR1 is DFQATT and CDR2 is SNEGSKA (reference sequence). CDR3 size: 12 residues. V was shortened by 4 bases and J by 9 bases, with 13 bases between the two germline ends.

This clonotype has a count of ten or more. This chain connects TRBV5-1 to TRBJ1-2, with D tentatively TRBD1 (6 bases). Germline V gene data show CDR1 as SGHRS and CDR2 as YFSETQ. V lost 5 bases and J lost 0, with 11 bases in between. The CDR3 consists of 14 residues. The CDR3 loop reads CASSEQGTNYGYTF. CDR3 coding DNA: TGCGCCAGCAGTGAACAGGGAACTAACTATGGCTACACCTTC.

This clonotype was observed many times. Here the CDR3 reads CSARRGSNQPQHF. The CDR3 DNA reads TGCAGTGCTCGCCGGGGTTCCAATCAGCCCCAGCATTTT. V and J are TRBV20-1 and TRBJ1-5; D gene ambiguous. Trimming shortened V by 5 bases and J by 3 bases, and 11 bases separated the two germline ends. The length of the CDR3 is 13 residues. Germline V lookup: CDR1 DFQATT, CDR2 SNEGSKA (reference sequence).

The chain has TRBV6-5 and TRBJ2-5, with D possibly matching TRBD1 (5 bases). From germline, CDR1 is MNHEY and CDR2 SVGAGI. V was clipped by 8 bases and J by 5 bases, with 12 bases between them. The CDR3 spans 12 residues. In nucleotides, the CDR3 is TGTGCCAGCGGGGCCCTGTGGGAGACCCAGTACTTC. It encodes CASGALWETQYF.

This clonotype was picked up one time. The chain is built from TRBV19 and TRBJ2-4, with D possibly TRBD1 on 7 matching bases. The assigned J gene may be wrong: the sequence end matches TRBJ2-1 better. The length of the CDR3 is 13 residues. From germline, CDR1 is LNHDA and CDR2 SQIVND (reference sequence). As DNA, the CDR3 is TGTGCCACGGAGGGGGCCGCCAAAAACATTCAGTTCTTC. Protein: CATEGAAKNIQFF.

V is TRBV6-1 and J is TRBJ2-5; weak D call: TRBD2 (5 bases). CDR1 MNHNS and CDR2 SASEGT come from the germline V gene. The CDR3 consists of 15 residues. Trimming took off 6 bases at V and 1 base at J, with 15 bases between the two ends. CDR3 DNA: TGTGCCAGCAGGACGGGATTCCCCTTCCAAGAGACCCAGTACTTC. Amino acids: CASRTGFPFQETQYF.

The chain has TRBV6-2 or TRBV6-3 and TRBJ2-7, with D unresolved. Per the germline V gene, CDR1 is MNHEY and CDR2 is SVGEGT. The CDR3 is 13 residues long. Trimming shortened V by 4 bases and J by 2 bases, and 9 bases separated the two germline ends. The CDR3 coding sequence is TGTGCCAGCAGTTTTGGTGCAACCTACGAGCAGTACTTC. Translated, it gives CASSFGATYEQYF.

This clonotype was counted many times. The rearrangement uses TRBV27 and TRBJ2-2, with no clear D. Germline assignment: CDR1 MNHEY and CDR2 SMNVEV (reference sequence). V dropped 8 bases and J dropped 6 bases, with 4 bases sitting between them. CDR3 length: 10 amino acids. CDR3 loop: CASGSGELFF. In nucleotides, the CDR3 is TGTGCCAGCGGATCCGGGGAGCTGTTTTTT.

The rearrangement links TRBV6-1 to TRBJ1-2; TRBD1 is a possible D gene (5 bases). The V end was cut by 7 bases, the J end by 0 bases, with 18 bases between. The germline V gene encodes CDR1 MNHNS and CDR2 SASEGT. CDR3 size: 16 residues. CDR3 sequence reads: CASTGRLIGPNYGYTF. Here the CDR3 DNA reads TGTGCCAGCACGGGACGTCTGATCGGCCCTAACTATGGCTACACCTTC.

This chain joins TRBV28 and TRBJ1-5; tentative D call: TRBD1 (5 bases). Germline V gene data show CDR1 as MDHEN and CDR2 as SYDVKM. The CDR3 spans 15 residues. V lost 6 bases and J 7 bases, leaving 19 bases between the germline ends. DNA for the CDR3: TGTGCCAGCAGATGGGACGGATCCTCGGGGCAGCCCCAGCATTTT. Amino acids: CASRWDGSSGQPQHF.

Comment on this clonotype: A much more abundant neighbour one base away suggests this may be a read error. This rearrangement joins TRBV10-3 to TRBJ2-2; 10 bases map to TRBD1. Germline CDR1 is ENHRY and CDR2 is SYGVKD. This CDR3 spans 15 amino acids. This CDR3 is CAICDPGQGIGELFF. CDR3 nucleotide sequence: TGTGCCATCTGTGATCCGGGACAGGGGATCGGGGAGCTGTTTTTT.

J is TRBJ2-7 and V is TRBV6-2 or TRBV6-3; 8 bases agree with TRBD1. Germline V CDR1 and CDR2: MNHEY, SVGEGT. The CDR3 spans 15 residues. The V gene end was trimmed by 6 bases and the J gene end by 5 bases; junction bases not matched to a gene: 12. The CDR3 spells CASSIWDRRTDEQYF. Written as DNA, the CDR3 is TGTGCCAGCAGCATATGGGACAGGAGGACGGACGAGCAGTACTTC.

This clonotype has at least ten counts. The J gene is TRBJ2-2, the V gene TRBV12-3 or TRBV12-4; D unclear. The CDR3 extends over 11 amino acids. Trimming left V 2 bases short and J 6 bases short, with 1 base between. The CDR3 sequence is CASSLPGELFF. The CDR3 nucleotides are TGTGCCAGCAGTTTACCCGGGGAGCTGTTTTTT.

This clonotype was observed a few times. V is TRBV12-3 or TRBV12-4 and J is TRBJ1-1; D possibly corresponds to TRBD1 (6 bases). V lost 6 bases to trimming and J lost 7 bases, with 15 bases between them. The CDR3 has 13 residues. CDR3 residues: CASSEQGTGEAFF. The CDR3 DNA sequence: TGTGCCAGCAGCGAACAGGGAACGGGTGAAGCTTTCTTT.

This clonotype was seen repeatedly, ten times or more. The J gene is TRBJ1-1, the V gene TRBV5-1; D is perhaps TRBD1 (5 bases). V lost 1 base and J lost 4, with 14 bases in between. Germline V lookup: CDR1 SGHRS, CDR2 YFSETQ. CDR3 length equals 15 residues. The CDR3 sequence: CASSLFGAGVTEAFF. Written as DNA, the CDR3 is TGCGCCAGCAGCTTGTTTGGGGCTGGGGTCACTGAAGCTTTCTTT.